One and the same sample provided the 30 T cell receptor beta chains below, sequenced in a study of shared clonotypes between healthy human individuals (dated by TCRdb to about 2020). The library was produced with the immunoSEQ multiplex PCR assay. TCRdb provides this immuneACCESS table in a form limited to in-frame rearrangements. Some clones are lacking; in checked studies, under half of them reflect an unresolved V gene, and why the rest are absent is not known. The sample table shows hundreds of thousands of clones, and around 86% are seen once. The ten largest account for 16% of the sample. Material for sequencing was memory CD8+ T cells sorted from blood. The label giving this sample's cell subset or site can be read as: CD45RO+ cells pooled with CCR7-negative TemRA cells. The receptors stem from a man aged 18 to 29 in good health.

This clone was seen repeatedly, ten times or more. The V gene is TRBV19, the J gene TRBJ2-7, with 10 nucleotides matching TRBD1. The CDR3 covers 15 residues. The J segment lost 4 bases and the V segment lost 5 bases, leaving 8 bases of the junction unmatched. The germline V gene has CDR1 LNHDA and CDR2 SQIVND (reference sequence). CDR3 sequence reads: CASSLTGTGVYEQYF. The CDR3 DNA sequence: TGTGCCAGTAGTCTCACCGGGACAGGGGTTTACGAGCAGTACTTC.

The genes are TRBV5-1 and TRBJ2-2; maybe TRBD1 (5 bases). V was shortened by 3 bases and J by 3 bases, with 12 bases between the two germline ends. The CDR3 is made up of 15 amino acids. Germline CDR1 and CDR2: SGHRS and YFSETQ. This chain's CDR3 is CASSSHQGYTGELFF. The CDR3 bases are TGCGCCAGCAGCTCGCACCAGGGTTACACCGGGGAGCTGTTTTTT.

This chain uses TRBV28 with TRBJ1-2, with TRBD1 matching over 12 bases. Losses at the gene ends were 4 bases for V and 2 bases for J; bases not matched to a gene: 5. The CDR3 contains 16 residues. Looked up from germline, CDR1 is MDHEN and CDR2 is SYDVKM. CDR3 region: CASSWDRGPLNYGYTF. The CDR3 DNA is TGTGCCAGCAGTTGGGACAGGGGGCCTTTGAACTATGGCTACACCTTC.

This clone was found a few times. This chain connects TRBV4-3 to TRBJ2-7, with 16 bases fitting TRBD2. The CDR3 length is 15 residues. V trimming: 4 bases; J trimming: 6 bases; junction bases outside the gene matches: 3. Germline-derived CDR1 and CDR2 are LGHNA and YSLEER. Here the CDR3 DNA reads TGCGCCAGCAGCCTCGGGACTAGCGGGAGGGGCGAGCAGTACTTC. Translated: CASSLGTSGRGEQYF.

The chain is built from TRBV7-2 and TRBJ2-3; 9 bases map to TRBD1. Trimming cost V 5 bases and J 5 bases; bases outside gene matches: 8. The germline V gene encodes CDR1 SGHTA and CDR2 FQGNSA. The CDR3 sequence is 15 residues long. CDR3 DNA: TGTGCCAGCAGCCCCACAGGGGGCTGGGTAGATACGCAGTATTTT. The encoded protein is CASSPTGGWVDTQYF. The entire variable domain, with the rest obtained from reference TRBV7-2 and TRBJ2-3, is as follows: GAGVSQSPSNKVTEKGKDVELRCDPISGHTALYWYRQSLGQGLEFLIYFQGNSAPDKSGLPSDRFSAERTGGSVSTLTIQRTQQEDSAVYLCASSPTGGWVDTQYFGPGTRLTVL.

The chain uses TRBV13 and TRBJ2-5; TRBD1 matches 10 bases. V lost 5 bases, J lost 5 bases, and 8 bases stayed unmatched. The CDR3 contains 15 residues. Germline V gives CDR1 PRHDT, CDR2 FYEKMQ (reference sequence). CDR3 sequence (DNA): TGTGCCAGCAGCCAGACAGGGGGCAGAGAGGAGACCCAGTACTTC. This encodes CASSQTGGREETQYF.

J is TRBJ2-7 and V is TRBV2; the match to TRBD1 covers 8 bases. The junction had 4 bases not matched to a gene; V was cut back by 6 bases and J by 3 bases. CDR1 and CDR2 (germline): SNHLY, FYNNEI. This CDR3 spans 13 amino acids. As DNA, the CDR3 is TGTGCCAGCAGCGGACAGGGAGGCTACGAGCAGTACTTC. It codes for CASSGQGGYEQYF. The full variable domain, completed using reference TRBV2 and TRBJ2-7, is EPEVTQTPSHQVTQMGQEVILRCVPISNHLYFYWYRQILGQKVEFLVSFYNNEISEKSEIFDDQFSVERPDGSNFTLKIRSTKLEDSAMYFCASSGQGGYEQYFGPGTRLTVT.

The CDR3 reads CASSLIQGTGELFF. As DNA, the CDR3 is TGCGCCAGCAGCCTAATACAGGGGACCGGGGAGCTGTTTTTT. The V call is TRBV4-1, the J call TRBJ2-2, with 7 bases identical to TRBD1. Per germline, CDR1 MGHRA and CDR2 YSYEKL. The CDR3 has 14 residues. Losses at the gene ends were 4 bases for V and 5 bases for J; bases not matched to a gene: 4.

J is TRBJ2-3 and V is TRBV6-5; 9 bases are shared with TRBD2. The germline gives CDR1 MNHEY, CDR2 SVGAGI. This CDR3 has 14 residues. The V gene end was trimmed by 10 bases and the J gene end by 2 bases; junction bases not matched to a gene: 7. CDR3 nucleotide sequence: TGTGCCACCGGACTAGCGAGCTTCACAGATACGCAGTATTTT. It yields the protein CATGLASFTDTQYF.

The rearrangement links TRBV25-1 to TRBJ2-5, with 10 bases fitting TRBD2. From germline, CDR1 is MGHDK and CDR2 SYGVNS. CDR3 length: 16 residues. V lost 3 bases, J lost 1 base, and 5 bases stayed unmatched. The CDR3 nucleotides are TGTGCCAGCAGTGATTGGACTAGCGGACTCCAAGAGACCCAGTACTTC. Translated, it gives CASSDWTSGLQETQYF.

The rearrangement uses TRBV27 and TRBJ2-7; D gene unclear. There are 13 residues in the CDR3. Germline V CDR1 and CDR2: MNHEY, SMNVEV (reference sequence). V dropped 4 bases and J dropped 1 base, with 8 bases sitting between them. In nucleotides, the CDR3 is TGTGCCAGCAGTTCCCTTGCGTCCTACGAGCAGTACTTC. It translates to CASSSLASYEQYF.

The chain couples TRBV30 to TRBJ2-5; D perhaps matches TRBD2 (7 bases). Germline loops: CDR1 GTSNPN, CDR2 SVGIG (reference sequence). The CDR3 has 14 amino acids. Trimming left V 2 bases short and J 4 bases short, with 14 bases between. Written as DNA, the CDR3 is TGTGCCTGGAGTAGGGAGGGGGGCGGAGAGACCCAGTACTTC. Translated: CAWSREGGGETQYF.

The V call is TRBV29-1, the J call TRBJ2-2; D perhaps matches TRBD2 (6 bases). CDR1 is SQVTM, CDR2 ANQGSEA, per germline. The length of the CDR3 is 13 residues. Trimming shortened V by 6 bases and J by 7 bases, and 15 bases separated the two germline ends. The DNA of the CDR3 is TGCAGCGTCCGGAGCGGAGGGAACGGGGAGCTGTTTTTT. Its protein is CSVRSGGNGELFF.

V and J are TRBV18 and TRBJ1-1; D gene ambiguous. Per germline, CDR1 KGHSH and CDR2 LQKENI. This CDR3 is 15 amino acids long. Trimming cost V 1 base and J 4 bases, with 13 bases left between them. In DNA form, the CDR3 reads TGTGCCAGCTCACCACGGGCCACCTTAGGCACTGAAGCTTTCTTT. Translating it yields CASSPRATLGTEAFF.

The chain combines TRBV5-1 with TRBJ1-2, with D perhaps matching TRBD1 (6 bases). The V gene lost 3 bases and the J gene lost 4 bases, with 19 bases spanning the gap. From germline, CDR1 is SGHRS and CDR2 YFSETQ. CDR3 length: 16 amino acids. The CDR3 spells CASSSGRQGFTYGYTF. The CDR3 nucleotides read TGCGCCAGCAGCTCGGGAAGGCAGGGGTTCACCTATGGCTACACCTTC. Looking up the rest from reference TRBV5-1 and TRBJ1-2 gives the full variable domain: KAGVTQTPRYLIKTRGQQVTLSCSPISGHRSVSWYQQTPGQGLQFLFEYFSETQRNKGNFPGRFSGRQFSNSRSEMNVSTLELGDSALYLCASSSGRQGFTYGYTFGSGTRLTVV.

By share, this clone ranks as medium-sized. The chain couples TRBV19 to TRBJ2-7; D gene uncertain. Germline V gene lookup returns CDR1 LNHDA and CDR2 SQIVND (reference sequence). The V end was cut by 1 base, the J end by 6 bases, with 4 bases between. This CDR3 is 11 amino acids long. CDR3 protein: CASSIGGEQYF. CDR3 coding DNA: TGTGCCAGTAGTATAGGGGGCGAGCAGTACTTC.

The chain joins TRBV15 to TRBJ1-1; no firm D call. This CDR3 region has 13 residues. V dropped 3 bases and J dropped 7 bases, with 12 bases sitting between them. Germline V gene lookup returns CDR1 LNHNV and CDR2 YYDKDF (reference sequence). The CDR3 spells CATSSGVGVEAFF. For the CDR3, the DNA is TGTGCCACCAGCAGTGGAGTGGGCGTTGAAGCTTTCTTT.

This chain uses TRBV7-9 with TRBJ2-4, with a tentative D call TRBD1 (6 bases). The CDR3 runs to 14 residues. The V gene's germline CDR1 is SEHNR and CDR2 FQNEAQ (reference sequence). The germline V and J ends were trimmed by 1 base and 9 bases, with 13 bases remaining between them. The CDR3 bases are TGTGCCAGCAGCTTAGGGTGGGACAAGCGCATTCAGTACTTC. It encodes CASSLGWDKRIQYF.

The table lists this clone with a few counts. The rearrangement links TRBV7-9 to TRBJ2-4; D is unclear. Looked up from germline, CDR1 is SEHNR and CDR2 is FQNEAQ (reference sequence). Trimming stripped 5 bases from V and 0 bases from J, with 14 bases between. There are 16 residues in the CDR3. The DNA of the CDR3 is TGTGCCAGCAGCCACACCAACACGCTAGCCAAAAACATTCAGTACTTC. Translated: CASSHTNTLAKNIQYF.

The chain joins TRBV6-5 to TRBJ1-4; TRBD1 agrees at 8 bases. This CDR3 comprises 15 residues. Trimming cost V 5 bases and J 5 bases; bases outside gene matches: 7. Per the germline V gene, CDR1 is MNHEY and CDR2 is SVGAGI. The CDR3 region has the DNA TGTGCCAGCAGTCCGCTGACAGGGGTAAATGAAAAACTGTTTTTT. Translating it yields CASSPLTGVNEKLFF.

The rearrangement uses TRBV7-2 and TRBJ2-1; D call uncertain. The CDR3 spans 12 residues. Germline V gene lookup returns CDR1 SGHTA and CDR2 FQGNSA. V lost 3 bases and J lost 10, with 10 bases in between. The CDR3, as DNA: TGTGCCAGCAGCTTGGGTGCAGGAGAGCAGTTCTTC. Its protein is CASSLGAGEQFF. Looking up the rest from reference TRBV7-2 and TRBJ2-1 gives the full variable domain: GAGVSQSPSNKVTEKGKDVELRCDPISGHTALYWYRQSLGQGLEFLIYFQGNSAPDKSGLPSDRFSAERTGGSVSTLTIQRTQQEDSAVYLCASSLGAGEQFFGPGTRLTVL.

The chain combines TRBV6-1 with TRBJ2-7; no reliable D call. The germline CDR1 and CDR2 sequences are MNHNS and SASEGT. V was clipped by 6 bases and J by 1 base, with 10 bases between them. CDR3 length: 13 residues. The CDR3 sequence is CASRFDGSYEQYF. The CDR3 DNA sequence: TGTGCCAGCAGATTCGACGGATCCTACGAGCAGTACTTC.

This chain links TRBV7-9 with TRBJ1-1, with D unresolved. This CDR3 spans 14 amino acids. V lost 2 bases and J 5 bases, leaving 12 bases between the germline ends. Germline-derived CDR1 and CDR2 are SEHNR and FQNEAQ (reference sequence). This CDR3 is CASSLPPGRTEAFF. DNA of the CDR3: TGTGCCAGCAGCTTACCCCCCGGACGGACTGAAGCTTTCTTT. Full variable domain (missing parts from reference TRBV7-9 and TRBJ1-1): DTGVSQNPRHKITKRGQNVTFRCDPISEHNRLYWYRQTLGQGPEFLTYFQNEAQLEKSRLLSDRFSAERPKGSFSTLEIQRTEQGDSAMYLCASSLPPGRTEAFFGQGTRLTVV.

The chain uses TRBV7-9 and TRBJ2-3; 14 nucleotides line up with TRBD2. Per germline, CDR1 SEHNR and CDR2 FQNEAQ (reference sequence). The CDR3 extends over 18 amino acids. The junction had 12 bases not matched to a gene; V was cut back by 5 bases and J by 5 bases. The CDR3: CASSTSGLAGASRDTQYF. The CDR3 DNA sequence: TGTGCCAGCAGCACCTCGGGACTAGCGGGAGCATCACGAGATACGCAGTATTTT. The complete variable domain, with remaining parts taken from reference TRBV7-9 and TRBJ2-3, reads DTGVSQNPRHKITKRGQNVTFRCDPISEHNRLYWYRQTLGQGPEFLTYFQNEAQLEKSRLLSDRFSAERPKGSFSTLEIQRTEQGDSAMYLCASSTSGLAGASRDTQYFGPGTRLTVL.

This rearrangement joins TRBV27 to TRBJ1-2, with a tentative D call TRBD1 (5 bases). Trimming stripped 4 bases from V and 6 bases from J, with 18 bases between. The CDR3 contains 15 residues. Germline V CDR1 and CDR2: MNHEY, SMNVEV (reference sequence). CDR3 sequence reads: CASSYTYGRGDGYTF. CDR3 DNA sequence: TGTGCCAGCAGTTACACGTACGGGAGAGGGGATGGCTACACCTTC.

The chain links TRBV7-9 to TRBJ1-1; no definite D call. Per the germline V gene, CDR1 is SEHNR and CDR2 is FQNEAQ (reference sequence). The V and J ends lost 5 bases and 7 bases respectively, with 8 bases between them. CDR3 length: 11 amino acids. The CDR3 nucleotides read TGTGCCAGCAGCCGCCAGGATGAAGCTTTCTTT. It is translated as CASSRQDEAFF.

The chain is built from TRBV5-1 and TRBJ2-2; 7 bases align to TRBD1. Germline V gene sequence: CDR1 SGHRS, CDR2 YFSETQ. The CDR3 has 16 residues. The V gene end was trimmed by 3 bases and the J gene end by 0 bases; junction bases not matched to a gene: 5. CDR3 protein: CASSYGTASNTGELFF. DNA of the CDR3: TGCGCCAGCAGCTATGGGACAGCTTCGAACACCGGGGAGCTGTTTTTT. Based on the CDR3 plus reference TRBV5-1 and TRBJ2-2, the full variable domain is KAGVTQTPRYLIKTRGQQVTLSCSPISGHRSVSWYQQTPGQGLQFLFEYFSETQRNKGNFPGRFSGRQFSNSRSEMNVSTLELGDSALYLCASSYGTASNTGELFFGEGSRLTVL.

The chain is built from TRBV7-9 and TRBJ2-3, with D possibly matching TRBD1 (6 bases). The length of the CDR3 is 15 residues. CDR1 is SEHNR and CDR2 is FQNEAQ in the germline V gene (reference sequence). Trimming left V 4 bases short and J 0 bases short, with 11 bases between. For the CDR3, the DNA is TGTGCCAGCAGCTCACCGAGGGGGAGCACAGATACGCAGTATTTT. This codes for CASSSPRGSTDTQYF.

The rearrangement links TRBV7-8 to TRBJ1-1; D remains ambiguous. The ends were cut back, 0 bases at V and 1 base at J, with 6 bases in the middle. This CDR3 is built from 14 residues. Germline-derived CDR1 and CDR2 are SGHVS and FQNEAQ. CDR3 in amino acids: CASSLAPGNTEAFF. The DNA of the CDR3 is TGTGCCAGCAGCTTAGCTCCCGGGAACACTGAAGCTTTCTTT.

This chain joins TRBV7-9 and TRBJ2-3; D might be TRBD2 (6 bases). Deletions cut 4 bases from V and 0 bases from J, with 23 bases between. This CDR3 is built from 19 residues. The germline CDR1 and CDR2 sequences are SEHNR and FQNEAQ (reference sequence). The CDR3 here is CASSSNPIVLAPSTDTQYF. For the CDR3, the DNA is TGTGCCAGCAGCTCCAATCCCATAGTGCTAGCGCCGAGCACAGATACGCAGTATTTT.